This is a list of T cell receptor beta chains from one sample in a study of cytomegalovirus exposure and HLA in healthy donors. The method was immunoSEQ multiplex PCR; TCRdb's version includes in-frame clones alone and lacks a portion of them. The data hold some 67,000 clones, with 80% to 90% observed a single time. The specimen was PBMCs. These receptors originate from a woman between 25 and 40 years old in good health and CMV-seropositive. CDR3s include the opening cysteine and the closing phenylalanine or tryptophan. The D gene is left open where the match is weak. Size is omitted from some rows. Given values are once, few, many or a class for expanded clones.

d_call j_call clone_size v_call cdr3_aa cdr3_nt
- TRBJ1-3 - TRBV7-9 CASSGTGTLRSSGNTIYF TGTGCCAGCAGCGGTACCGGGACACTAAGGAGCTCTGGAAACACCATATATTTT
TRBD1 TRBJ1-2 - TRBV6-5 CASSSDRGDYGYTF TGTGCCAGCAGTTCGGACAGGGGAGACTATGGCTACACCTTC
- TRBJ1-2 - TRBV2 CASSEKTTGGNGYTF TGTGCCAGCAGTGAAAAGACGACAGGAGGAAATGGCTACACCTTC
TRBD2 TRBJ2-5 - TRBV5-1 CASSTGGGETQYF TGCGCCAGCAGCACGGGGGGGGGAGAGACCCAGTACTTC
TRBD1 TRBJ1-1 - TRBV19 CASRNRGMNTEAFF TGTGCCAGTAGAAACAGGGGCATGAACACTGAAGCTTTCTTT
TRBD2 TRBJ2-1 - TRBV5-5 CASRETSGSYNEQFF TGTGCCAGCAGAGAGACTAGCGGGTCTTACAATGAGCAGTTCTTC
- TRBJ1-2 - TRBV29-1 CSVERDYGYTF TGCAGCGTTGAGAGAGACTATGGCTACACCTTC
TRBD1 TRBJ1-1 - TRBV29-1 CSAGGTGGGDTEAFF TGCAGCGCCGGGGGGACAGGGGGCGGGGACACTGAAGCTTTCTTT
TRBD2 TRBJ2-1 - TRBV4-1 CASSQIASGRTNEQFF TGCGCCAGCAGCCAAATCGCTAGCGGGAGAACGAATGAGCAGTTCTTC
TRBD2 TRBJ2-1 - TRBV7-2 CASSPTSGRASYNEQFF TGTGCCAGCAGCCCTACTAGCGGGAGGGCGTCTTACAATGAGCAGTTCTTC
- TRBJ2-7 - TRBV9 CASSPGGSRSYEQYF TGTGCCAGCAGCCCTGGGGGGAGCCGCTCCTACGAGCAGTACTTC
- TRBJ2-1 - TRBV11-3 CASSPTAGPTSYNEQFF TGTGCCAGCAGCCCGACCGCGGGGCCAACCTCCTACAATGAGCAGTTCTTC
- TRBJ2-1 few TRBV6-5 CASSRDSSSYNEQFF TGTGCCAGCAGCCGCGACTCGAGCTCCTACAATGAGCAGTTCTTC
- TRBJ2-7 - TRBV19 CASTISGALYEQYF TGTGCCAGTACCATTAGCGGAGCACTCTACGAGCAGTACTTC
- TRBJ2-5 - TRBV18 CASSIQETQYF TGTGCCAGCTCTATCCAAGAGACCCAGTACTTC
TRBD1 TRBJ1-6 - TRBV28 CASSAGQGNSPLHF TGTGCCAGCAGTGCGGGACAGGGGAATTCACCCCTCCACTTT
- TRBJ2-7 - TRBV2 CASSDSLTYEQYF TGTGCCAGCAGTGACAGTCTTACCTACGAGCAGTACTTC
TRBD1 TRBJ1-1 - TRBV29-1 CSVQGQGYTEAFF TGCAGCGTTCAGGGACAGGGATATACTGAAGCTTTCTTT
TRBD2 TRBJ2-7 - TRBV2 CASRRLARGRGEQYF TGTGCCAGCAGAAGACTAGCGCGCGGGAGGGGCGAGCAGTACTTC
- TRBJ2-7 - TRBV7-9 CASSTYRVEAYEQYF TGTGCCAGCAGCACGTACAGGGTTGAAGCCTACGAGCAGTACTTC
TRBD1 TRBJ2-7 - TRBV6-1 CASSGGQYEGSYEQYF TGTGCCAGCAGTGGGGGACAGTACGAGGGTTCCTACGAGCAGTACTTC
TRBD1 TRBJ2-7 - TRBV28 CASSLIRDRTYEQYF TGTGCCAGCAGTCTAATCCGGGACAGGACCTACGAGCAGTACTTC
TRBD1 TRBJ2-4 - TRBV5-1 CASSLGGTEHIQYF TGCGCCAGCAGCTTGGGAGGGACAGAACACATTCAGTACTTC
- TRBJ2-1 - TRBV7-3 CASSLGLYAGNNEQFF TGTGCCAGCAGCTTAGGGCTCTATGCCGGGAACAATGAGCAGTTCTTC
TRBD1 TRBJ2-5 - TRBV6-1 CASSATPGQYFQETQYF TGTGCCAGCAGTGCTACTCCGGGACAGTACTTCCAAGAGACCCAGTACTTC
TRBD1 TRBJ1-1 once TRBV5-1 CASSQGVNTEAFF TGCGCCAGCAGCCAGGGGGTTAACACTGAAGCTTTCTTT
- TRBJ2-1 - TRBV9 CASSPGGVGSYNEQFF TGTGCCAGCAGCCCCGGCGGGGTCGGCTCCTACAATGAGCAGTTCTTC
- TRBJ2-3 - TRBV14 CASSRRPAWASISDTQYF TGTGCCAGCAGCCGTCGCCCTGCGTGGGCCTCAATATCAGATACGCAGTATTTT
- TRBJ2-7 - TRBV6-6 CASSYSGGNSYEQYF TGTGCCAGCAGTTACTCTGGAGGAAACTCCTACGAGCAGTACTTC
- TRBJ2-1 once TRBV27 CASSLVQARNEQFF TGTGCCAGCAGTTTGGTGCAGGCCAGGAATGAGCAGTTCTTC
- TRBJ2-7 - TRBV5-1 CASSLRYSSYEQYF TGCGCCAGCAGCTTGCGCTATAGCTCCTACGAGCAGTACTTC